The clone carrying this T cell receptor (beta chain) was detected once. Antigen specificity is unknown. Looked up from germline, CDR1 is WNHNN and CDR2 is SYGVQD (reference sequence). Between the trimmed V and J ends, which lost 5 bases and 4 bases, there was a span of 11 bases. There are 13 residues in the CDR3. TCRdb keeps only in-frame clones here, not all; method: immunoSEQ multiplex PCR. The profile covers about 110,000 clones, with around nine tenths appearing a single time and approximately 0.5% taken by the ten largest. These data belong to a study of OX40 agonist ivuxolimab in advanced cancers. Study details: Patient treatment consisted of intravenous ivuxolimab administration every 2 weeks at 0.01 to 10 mg/kg. Three patients showed partial responses: one hepatocellular carcinoma and two cutaneous melanoma cases. Study results and caveats: By week 6 at 0.1 to 3.0 mg/kg, blood CD4+ and CD8+ T cells had expanded clonally. Antigens targeted by the expanded peripheral T cells were not determined.

The rearrangement links TRBV10-1 to TRBJ2-5; tentatively, D is TRBD1 or TRBD2 (6 bases each). This clonotype was obtained from an adult with an advanced solid tumor such as melanoma, head and neck, liver or kidney cancer. Sequenced material: CD4+ or CD8+ T cells sorted from blood, taken in a trial of the OX40 agonist ivuxolimab. CDR3: CASSRGRGETQYF. CDR3 coding DNA: TGCGCCAGCAGTCGGGGGCGAGGAGAGACCCAGTACTTC.